The 23 T cell receptor beta chains below all came from one sample that was sequenced in a study of blood T cell repertoires in COVID-19. Method: immunoSEQ multiplex PCR; TCRdb's copy keeps in-frame clones and lacks some. The data hold about 150,000 clones, with around 83% observed a single time. Sequenced sample: peripheral blood. These receptors came from a woman aged 80 or over with acute or convalescent COVID-19.

This clone was seen only a few times. The chain links TRBV27 to TRBJ1-1, with 7 nucleotides matching TRBD1. The trim removed 6 bases at V and 9 bases at J, leaving 16 bases unmatched. In germline, CDR1 is MNHEY, CDR2 SMNVEV (reference sequence). The CDR3 extends over 15 amino acids. CDR3 sequence: CASSLVGQTSYQAFF. CDR3 DNA: TGTGCCAGCAGCCTAGTGGGACAGACTTCTTATCAAGCTTTCTTT.

The V call is TRBV19, the J call TRBJ2-3, with D maybe TRBD1 (5 bases). The CDR3 extends over 16 amino acids. The ends were cut back, 5 bases at V and 2 bases at J, with 17 bases in the middle. The V gene's germline CDR1 is LNHDA and CDR2 SQIVND (reference sequence). The chain's CDR3 is CASSPRAGKSTDTQYF. The CDR3 DNA is TGTGCCAGTAGTCCGCGAGCAGGGAAATCCACAGATACGCAGTATTTT.

The chain has TRBV11-2 and TRBJ1-4, with 7 bases identical to TRBD1. CDR3 length equals 18 residues. V was pared by 0 bases and J by 0 bases, with 7 bases of the junction left unmatched. Germline V CDR1 and CDR2: SGHAT, FQNNGV. The CDR3 protein is CASSLEGGAGATNEKLFF. The CDR3 DNA is TGTGCCAGCAGCTTAGAAGGGGGCGCTGGGGCAACTAATGAAAAACTGTTTTTT.

The chain combines TRBV7-9 with TRBJ1-1; 7 bases are shared with TRBD1. V lost 4 bases, J lost 3 bases, and 8 bases stayed unmatched. The CDR3 extends over 15 amino acids. CDR1 is SEHNR and CDR2 is FQNEAQ in the germline V gene (reference sequence). CDR3 protein: CASSSSGQPHTEAFF. For the CDR3, the DNA is TGTGCCAGCAGCTCATCGGGACAGCCACACACTGAAGCTTTCTTT.

The V call is TRBV30, the J call TRBJ2-2; no definite D call. Trimming shortened V by 0 bases and J by 7 bases, and 9 bases separated the two germline ends. Germline CDR1 is GTSNPN and CDR2 is SVGIG (reference sequence). The CDR3 covers 13 residues. The CDR3 bases are TGTGCCTGGAGTGTCCGTTTTTTCGGGGAGCTGTTTTTT. Its translation is CAWSVRFFGELFF.

This clone was detected only once. The chain has TRBV27 and TRBJ2-7, with D possibly matching TRBD2 (5 bases). Germline V gene lookup returns CDR1 MNHEY and CDR2 SMNVEV (reference sequence). CDR3 length equals 11 residues. V lost 4 bases to trimming and J lost 7 bases, with 8 bases between them. The DNA of the CDR3 is TGTGCCAGCAGTTCGAAGCGGGAGCAGTACTTC. It is translated as CASSSKREQYF.

In DNA, the CDR3 is TGTGCCAGTAGTACAGTGAACCCTTTCCGGACAGGGAATTTAGCTAACTATGGCTACACCTTC. Its translation: CASSTVNPFRTGNLANYGYTF. The chain links TRBV19 to TRBJ1-2; 8 nucleotides line up with TRBD1. This CDR3 is 21 amino acids long. V was pared by 4 bases and J by 0 bases, with 22 bases of the junction left unmatched. Germline-derived CDR1 and CDR2 are LNHDA and SQIVND (reference sequence). The variable domain in full, with the rest retrieved from reference TRBV19 and TRBJ1-2, is DGGITQSPKYLFRKEGQNVTLSCEQNLNHDAMYWYRQDPGQGLRLIYYSQIVNDFQKGDIAEGYSVSREKKESFPLTVTSAQKNPTAFYLCASSTVNPFRTGNLANYGYTFGSGTRLTVV.

The J gene is TRBJ1-4, the V gene TRBV4-3; the match to TRBD1 covers 7 bases. Germline trimming cut 3 bases from V and 8 bases from J; bases unmatched to any gene: 9. Germline V lookup: CDR1 LGHNA, CDR2 YSLEER. This CDR3 is 15 amino acids long. The CDR3 protein is CASSQTDRVNEKLFF. DNA for the CDR3: TGCGCCAGCAGCCAGACCGACAGGGTAAACGAAAAACTGTTTTTT.

This chain connects TRBV4-2 to TRBJ1-4; tentatively, D is TRBD1 (6 bases). The ends were cut back, 1 base at V and 2 bases at J, with 11 bases in the middle. The CDR3 runs 16 residues. Germline V gene data show CDR1 as LGHNA and CDR2 as YNFKEQ. The CDR3 loop reads CASSQALQGTNEKLFF. The CDR3 region has the DNA TGTGCCAGCAGCCAAGCCCTTCAGGGGACTAATGAAAAACTGTTTTTT.

The chain joins TRBV4-1 to TRBJ2-3, with D tentatively TRBD2 (5 bases). V shed 1 base and J shed 0 bases, with 14 bases lying between them. Germline V gives CDR1 MGHRA, CDR2 YSYEKL. The CDR3 loop spans 17 amino acids. The DNA of the CDR3 is TGCGCCAGCAGCCAAGTCCCGACTACAAGAAGCACAGATACGCAGTATTTT. Protein: CASSQVPTTRSTDTQYF.

This chain uses TRBV7-2 with TRBJ2-5, with a weak D call TRBD2 (6 bases). The CDR3 is made up of 13 amino acids. V lost 0 bases to trimming and J lost 7 bases, with 9 bases between them. From germline, CDR1 is SGHTA and CDR2 FQGNSA. CDR3 nucleotide sequence: TGTGCCAGCAGCTTAGCGGGAGGCGGGACCCAGTACTTC. It is translated as CASSLAGGGTQYF.

This chain uses TRBV5-1 with TRBJ2-7; weak D call: TRBD2 (6 bases). This CDR3 has 14 residues. V gave up 2 bases and J gave up 5 bases, with 14 bases separating them. Germline assignment: CDR1 SGHRS and CDR2 YFSETQ. The CDR3 DNA sequence: TGCGCCAGCAGCTTACAGACTAGTGCTAACGAGCAGTACTTC. It codes for CASSLQTSANEQYF. Full variable domain (remainder filled in from reference TRBV5-1 and TRBJ2-7): KAGVTQTPRYLIKTRGQQVTLSCSPISGHRSVSWYQQTPGQGLQFLFEYFSETQRNKGNFPGRFSGRQFSNSRSEMNVSTLELGDSALYLCASSLQTSANEQYFGPGTRLTVT.

The chain has TRBV9 and TRBJ1-5; 7 bases agree with TRBD1. CDR1 SGDLS and CDR2 YYNGEE come from the germline V gene. The CDR3 extends over 14 amino acids. Germline trimming cut 3 bases from V and 5 bases from J; bases unmatched to any gene: 5. CDR3 sequence reads: CASSAGTAHQPQHF. The DNA for the CDR3 is TGTGCCAGCAGCGCCGGGACAGCGCATCAGCCCCAGCATTTT.

About this clone: Other DNA sequences of this sample code for an identical CDR3. The V gene is TRBV15, the J gene TRBJ1-5; 12 bases line up with TRBD1. Germline CDR1 is LNHNV and CDR2 is YYDKDF (reference sequence). Losses at the gene ends were 3 bases for V and 6 bases for J; bases not matched to a gene: 3. This CDR3 has 15 residues. The CDR3 region is CATSRGTGGSQPQHF. In DNA, the CDR3 is TGTGCCACCAGCAGGGGGACAGGGGGCAGTCAGCCCCAGCATTTT.

This rearrangement joins TRBV10-3 to TRBJ1-2; 8 bases are shared with TRBD1. Germline CDR1 reads ENHRY; CDR2 reads SYGVKD. V lost 7 bases, J lost 8 bases, and 9 bases stayed unmatched. CDR3 length equals 13 residues. The CDR3 bases are TGTGCCATCACTTTGACAGGGGATGAAGGCTACACCTTC. It yields the protein CAITLTGDEGYTF.

The rearrangement links TRBV6-2 or TRBV6-3 to TRBJ1-5; TRBD1 might be the D (5 bases). The V end lost 3 bases, the J end lost 3 bases, and 9 bases lay between the germline ends. The length of the CDR3 is 14 residues. Per germline, CDR1 MNHEY and CDR2 SVGEGT. CDR3 sequence (DNA): TGTGCCAGCAGTTATTCAGGGTACAATCAGCCCCAGCATTTT. It is translated as CASSYSGYNQPQHF.

The chain combines TRBV9 with TRBJ1-6; maybe TRBD1 (5 bases). Germline assignment: CDR1 SGDLS and CDR2 YYNGEE. The V and J ends lost 1 base and 8 bases respectively, with 13 bases between them. The CDR3 runs 15 residues. The CDR3 bases are TGTGCCAGCAGCGTAATGTCCATAGGGGATTCACCCCTCCACTTT. It yields the protein CASSVMSIGDSPLHF. The full variable domain, completed using reference TRBV9 and TRBJ1-6, is DSGVTQTPKHLITATGQRVTLRCSPRSGDLSVYWYQQSLDQGLQFLIQYYNGEERAKGNILERFSAQQFPDLHSELNLSSLELGDSALYFCASSVMSIGDSPLHFGNGTRLTVT.

The genes are TRBV5-1 and TRBJ2-3, with TRBD2 matching over 7 bases. Trimming removed 0 bases from V and 6 bases from J; junction bases left unmatched: 10. Germline V gives CDR1 SGHRS, CDR2 YFSETQ. The CDR3 spans 16 residues. This CDR3 reads CASSLGAAGESDTQYF. The CDR3, as DNA: TGCGCCAGCAGCTTGGGGGCGGCGGGGGAGTCGGATACGCAGTATTTT.

The chain is built from TRBV7-3 and TRBJ1-3, with 9 positions matching TRBD1. This CDR3 is built from 15 residues. From germline, CDR1 is SGHTA and CDR2 FQGTGA. With V trimmed by 5 bases and J by 4 bases, 6 bases remained unmatched. CDR3: CASSKTGGVGNTIYF. CDR3 in DNA: TGTGCCAGCAGCAAAACAGGGGGCGTCGGAAACACCATATATTTT.

A single count supports this clone. The chain joins TRBV7-9 to TRBJ1-2; no definite D call. V was cut by 2 bases and J by 8 bases, with 18 bases left in between. Germline CDR1 reads SEHNR; CDR2 reads FQNEAQ (reference sequence). The CDR3 totals 15 residues. The CDR3 DNA reads TGTGCCAGCAGCTTAAGCCGAGGCGTTGGCGGGGGCTACACCTTC. Protein sequence: CASSLSRGVGGGYTF.

The CDR3 DNA is TGTGCCTGGAGTGTCCCATGGGGGGGGCGGCAGCCCCAGCATTTT. It specifies CAWSVPWGGRQPQHF. The chain carries TRBV30 and TRBJ1-5; D perhaps matches TRBD1 (6 bases). The CDR3 is 15 residues long. V was shortened by 0 bases and J by 7 bases, with 16 bases between the two germline ends. The V gene's germline CDR1 is GTSNPN and CDR2 SVGIG (reference sequence).

The chain has TRBV24-1 and TRBJ1-1, with D possibly matching TRBD1 (5 bases). The length of the CDR3 is 13 residues. Between the trimmed V and J ends, which lost 3 bases and 4 bases, there was a span of 8 bases. From germline, CDR1 is KGHDR and CDR2 SFDVKD. CDR3 amino acids: CATSDVGGTEAFF. DNA for the CDR3: TGTGCCACCAGTGATGTCGGGGGCACTGAAGCTTTCTTT.

The chain joins TRBV12-3 or TRBV12-4 to TRBJ1-1, with 10 bases lining up with TRBD1. The ends lost 6 bases at V and 7 bases at J; junction bases unmatched: 2. This CDR3 contains 12 residues. The CDR3 loop reads CASRGQGNEAFF. CDR3 DNA: TGTGCCAGCAGGGGACAGGGGAATGAAGCTTTCTTT.